This TCR beta chain was obtained from a study of blood T cell repertoires in COVID-19. The ends lost 5 bases at V and 11 bases at J; junction bases unmatched: 16. The CDR3 is 15 amino acids. Per the germline V gene, CDR1 is SGHTA and CDR2 is FQGNSA. The protocol was immunoSEQ multiplex PCR, while the TCRdb copy is restricted to in-frame clones and leaves out a portion. The profile shows about 35,000 clones, more than 75% of them singletons. This clone has a handful of counts. The chain joins TRBV7-2 to TRBJ2-7; 9 nucleotides match TRBD2. The TCR was taken from a man older than 75 with active COVID-19. Sequences were obtained from peripheral blood. The CDR3 is CASSPPGGRGEREYF. The DNA for the CDR3 is TGTGCCAGCAGCCCGCCGGGCGGGAGGGGGGAGAGGGAGTACTTC.